The clone carrying this TCR beta chain was seen at least ten times. The antigen is unknown. The record originates from a study of T cells in Graves' hyperthyroidism and ophthalmopathy. General study points: The model's output predicted ophthalmopathy at a median of approximately 6.5 months prior to onset.

The study left out patients who had uncontrolled infection, other autoimmune disease, pregnancy or lactation. This CDR3 has 16 residues. The germline CDR1 and CDR2 sequences are MNHEY and SVGAGI. The V gene lost 0 bases and the J gene lost 5 bases, with 13 bases spanning the gap. Amplified TCR beta CDR3 regions derived from RNA transcripts. In the first-round RT-PCR of the TCR CDR3, the HTBI primer set was used. TCRdb passed the multiplex PCR reads through MiXCR, listing each CDR3 protein once. The repertoire holds around 620,000 distinct CDR3 sequences, with more than 45% as singletons. Sequenced material: peripheral blood or thyroid tissue (not recorded which). This chain uses TRBV6-5 with TRBJ1-4, with D perhaps TRBD1 (5 bases). This TCR came from an adult woman with Graves' disease, either hyperthyroidism or ophthalmopathy (not recorded which). The CDR3 region has the DNA TGTGCCAGCAGTTACTCGCATCAGGGCCTAAATGAAAAACTGTTTTTT. Its protein product is CASSYSHQGLNEKLFF.